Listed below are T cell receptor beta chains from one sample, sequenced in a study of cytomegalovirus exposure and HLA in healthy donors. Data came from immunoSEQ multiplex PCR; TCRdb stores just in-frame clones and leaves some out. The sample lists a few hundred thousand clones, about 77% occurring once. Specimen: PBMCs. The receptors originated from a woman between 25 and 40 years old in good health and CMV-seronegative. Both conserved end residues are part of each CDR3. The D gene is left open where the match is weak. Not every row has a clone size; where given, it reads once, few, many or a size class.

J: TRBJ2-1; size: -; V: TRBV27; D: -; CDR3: CASSLFAGYPNEQFF; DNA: TGTGCCAGCAGTTTATTTGCGGGCTACCCCAATGAGCAGTTCTTC
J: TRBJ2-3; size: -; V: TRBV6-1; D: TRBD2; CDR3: CASSGLAGGPDTQYF; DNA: TGTGCCAGCAGCGGACTAGCGGGAGGCCCAGATACGCAGTATTTT
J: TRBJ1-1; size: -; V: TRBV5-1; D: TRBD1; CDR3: CASSTRQGLYTEAFF; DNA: TGCGCCAGCAGCACGCGACAGGGGTTGTACACTGAAGCTTTCTTT
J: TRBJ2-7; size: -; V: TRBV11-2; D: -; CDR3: CASSHSTEQYF; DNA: TGTGCCAGCAGCCACTCAACCGAGCAGTACTTC
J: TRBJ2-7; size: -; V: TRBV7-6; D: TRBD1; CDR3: CASSSGQGSSYEQYF; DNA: TGTGCCAGCAGCTCCGGACAGGGAAGCTCCTACGAGCAGTACTTC
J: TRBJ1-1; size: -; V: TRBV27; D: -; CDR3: CASSPTGNTEAFF; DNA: TGTGCCAGCAGTCCCACGGGGAACACTGAAGCTTTCTTT
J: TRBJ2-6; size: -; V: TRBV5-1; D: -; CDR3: CASSWLTASGANVLTF; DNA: TGCGCCAGCAGCTGGCTGACAGCCTCTGGGGCCAACGTCCTGACTTTC
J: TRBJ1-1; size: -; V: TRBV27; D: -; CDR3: CASSLEGPYATEAFF; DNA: TGTGCCAGCAGCTTAGAGGGCCCATATGCTACTGAAGCTTTCTTT
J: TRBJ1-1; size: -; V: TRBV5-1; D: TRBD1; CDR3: CASRMGTGNTEAFF; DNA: TGCGCCAGCAGAATGGGGACAGGCAACACTGAAGCTTTCTTT
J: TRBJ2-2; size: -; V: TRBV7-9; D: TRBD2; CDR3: CSSSLLGLAAGELFF; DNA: TGTTCCAGCAGCTTATTAGGACTAGCGGCCGGGGAGCTGTTTTTT
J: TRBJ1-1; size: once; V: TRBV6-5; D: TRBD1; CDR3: CASSPRDRRTEAFF; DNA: TGTGCCAGCAGTCCCCGGGACAGGCGAACTGAAGCTTTCTTT
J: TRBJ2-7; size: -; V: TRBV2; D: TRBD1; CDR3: CASSPPGQYSYEQYF; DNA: TGTGCCAGCAGTCCCCCGGGACAGTACTCCTACGAGCAGTACTTC
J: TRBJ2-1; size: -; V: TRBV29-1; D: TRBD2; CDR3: CSVSGGGEQFF; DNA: TGCAGCGTTTCGGGGGGAGGGGAGCAGTTCTTC
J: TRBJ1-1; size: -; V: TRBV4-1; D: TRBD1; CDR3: CASRQGQGGENTEAFF; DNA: TGCGCCAGCAGACAAGGACAGGGGGGAGAGAACACTGAAGCTTTCTTT
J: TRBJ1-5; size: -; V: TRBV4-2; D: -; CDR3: CASSETHRGAGKPQHF; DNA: TGTGCCAGCAGCGAAACTCATCGGGGGGCGGGCAAGCCCCAGCATTTT
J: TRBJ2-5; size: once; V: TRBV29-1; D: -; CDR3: CSGRQGLLKTQYF; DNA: TGCAGCGGCCGGCAGGGGCTATTAAAGACCCAGTACTTC
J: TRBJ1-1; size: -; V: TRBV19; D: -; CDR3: CASSINSGRNTEAFF; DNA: TGTGCCAGTAGTATAAATAGCGGGAGGAACACTGAAGCTTTCTTT
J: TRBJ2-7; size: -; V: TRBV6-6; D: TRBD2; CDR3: CASSYSISGSYEQYF; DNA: TGTGCCAGCAGTTACTCGATTAGCGGGAGTTACGAGCAGTACTTC
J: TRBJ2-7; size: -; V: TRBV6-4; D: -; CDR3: CASTPLSSYEQYF; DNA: TGTGCCAGCACCCCTTTATCTTCCTACGAGCAGTACTTC
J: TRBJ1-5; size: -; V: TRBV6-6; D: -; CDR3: CASPEQPQHF; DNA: TGTGCCAGCCCCGAGCAGCCCCAGCATTTT
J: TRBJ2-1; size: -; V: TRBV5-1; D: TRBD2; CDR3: CASSLTSGGYSYNEQFF; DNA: TGCGCCAGCAGTTTGACTAGCGGGGGGTACTCCTACAATGAGCAGTTCTTC
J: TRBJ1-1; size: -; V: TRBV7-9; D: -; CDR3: CASSSPRRGGNTEAFF; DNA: TGTGCCAGCAGCTCCCCCCGTCGAGGGGGGAACACTGAAGCTTTCTTT
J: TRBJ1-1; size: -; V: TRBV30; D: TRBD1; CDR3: CAWRVGQGGEAFF; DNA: TGTGCCTGGAGGGTGGGACAGGGAGGGGAAGCTTTCTTT
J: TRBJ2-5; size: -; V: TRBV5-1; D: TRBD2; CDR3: CASSLEPAGGPETQYF; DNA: TGCGCCAGCAGCTTGGAACCAGCGGGGGGGCCAGAGACCCAGTACTTC
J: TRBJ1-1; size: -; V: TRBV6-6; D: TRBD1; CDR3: CASSGTGQLNTEAFF; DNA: TGTGCCAGCAGCGGGACGGGACAGTTGAACACTGAAGCTTTCTTT
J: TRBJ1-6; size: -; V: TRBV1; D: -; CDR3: CTSSQASSRTEDNSPLHF; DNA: TGCACCAGCAGCCAGGCTTCGTCCCGGACAGAAGACAATTCACCCCTCCACTTT
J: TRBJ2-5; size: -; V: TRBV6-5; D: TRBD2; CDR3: CASSAGGWEETQYF; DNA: TGTGCCAGCAGTGCCGGGGGGTGGGAAGAGACCCAGTACTTC
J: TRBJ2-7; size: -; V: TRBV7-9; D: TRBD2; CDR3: CASSKPGLAPSF; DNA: TGTGCCAGCAGCAAACCGGGACTAGCGCCTTCCTTC
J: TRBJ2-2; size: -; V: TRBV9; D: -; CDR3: CASSVGTLKTANGELFF; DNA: TGTGCCAGCAGCGTTGGGACTTTAAAAACGGCCAACGGGGAGCTGTTTTTT
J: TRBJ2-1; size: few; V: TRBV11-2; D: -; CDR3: CASSQLTGINEQFF; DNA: TGTGCCAGCAGCCAATTAACAGGGATAAATGAGCAGTTCTTC
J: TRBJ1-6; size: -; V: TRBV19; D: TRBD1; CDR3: CASSSPAVGTGDSPLHF; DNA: TGTGCCAGTAGCTCCCCTGCCGTCGGGACAGGGGATTCACCCCTCCACTTT
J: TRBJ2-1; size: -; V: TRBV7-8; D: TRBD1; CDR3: CASSSEIGQAYNEQFF; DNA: TGTGCCAGCAGTTCCGAAATTGGACAGGCCTACAATGAGCAGTTCTTC
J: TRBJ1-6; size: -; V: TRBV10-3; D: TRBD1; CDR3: CAISRDSSYNSPLHF; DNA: TGTGCCATCAGTCGGGACAGCTCCTATAATTCACCCCTCCACTTT
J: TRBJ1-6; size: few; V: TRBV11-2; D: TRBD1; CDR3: CASQGDGSSYNSPLHF; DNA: TGTGCCTCCCAGGGGGACGGAAGCTCCTATAATTCACCCCTCCACTTT
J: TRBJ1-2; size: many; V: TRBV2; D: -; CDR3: CATGRGLANYGYTF; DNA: TGTGCCACCGGAAGGGGGTTAGCTAACTATGGCTACACCTTC
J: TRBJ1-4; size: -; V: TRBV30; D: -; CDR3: CAWRYGGGSEKLFF; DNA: TGTGCCTGGCGATACGGGGGGGGTAGTGAAAAACTGTTTTTT
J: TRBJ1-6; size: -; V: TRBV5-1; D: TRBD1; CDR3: CASSLEGQGYNSPLHF; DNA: TGCGCCAGCAGCTTGGAGGGACAGGGATATAATTCACCCCTCCACTTT
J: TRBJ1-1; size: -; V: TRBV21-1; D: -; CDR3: CASSKVREVDTEAFF; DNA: TGTGCCAGCAGCAAAGTTCGGGAAGTGGACACTGAAGCTTTCTTT
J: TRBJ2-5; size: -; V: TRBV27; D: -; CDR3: CASRERALYQFAGETQYF; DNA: TGTGCCAGCAGAGAGCGGGCCCTTTACCAATTCGCGGGAGAGACCCAGTACTTC
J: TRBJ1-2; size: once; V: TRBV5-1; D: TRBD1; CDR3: CASSLDVPGQGSNGYTF; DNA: TGCGCCAGCAGCTTGGACGTCCCGGGACAGGGCTCGAATGGCTACACCTTC
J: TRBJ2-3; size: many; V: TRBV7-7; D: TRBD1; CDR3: CASSPGTGENTQYF; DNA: TGTGCTAGCAGCCCCGGGACAGGGGAAAATACGCAGTATTTT
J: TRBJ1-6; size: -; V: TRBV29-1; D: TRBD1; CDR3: CSVEMCGGGLNNSPLHF; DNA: TGCAGCGTTGAAATGTGTGGAGGGGGCCTTAATAATTCACCCCTCCACTTT
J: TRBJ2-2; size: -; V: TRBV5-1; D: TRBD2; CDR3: CASSSQTSGITGELFF; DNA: TGCGCCAGCAGCAGCCAGACTAGCGGGATTACCGGGGAGCTGTTTTTT